Listed below are T cell receptor beta chains from one sample, sequenced in a study of blood T cell repertoires in COVID-19. Some clones are missing from TCRdb's copy, which holds only in-frame ones; the method was immunoSEQ multiplex PCR. The top ten clones hold 1.5% to 2.5% of a sample with over 90,000 clones, roughly 92% of them seen once. The sequenced sample consisted of peripheral blood. The receptor source for this set is a woman between 50 and 59 years old with COVID-19, enrolled during active disease. CDR3s include the opening cysteine and the closing phenylalanine or tryptophan. Each record gives: V gene, D gene, CDR3 protein. A D gene is named only where the DNA matches it firmly.

TRBV19,TRBD2,CASSKGLAGGRSGELFF
TRBV5-6,TRBD1,CASSDISDRGRTDTQYF
TRBV5-1,TRBD1,CASSRTGAESNYGYTF
TRBV30,TRBD1,CAWTSTGSPSTDTQYF
TRBV11-2,-,CASSLDPTGFYGYTF
TRBV15,-,CATSRGRNEYGYTF
TRBV4-1,TRBD2,CASSHSSGGLILGYNEQFF
TRBV11-2,-,CASSSAPASPLHF
TRBV27,TRBD1,CASTSRGLNTEAFF
TRBV7-9,TRBD2,CASRGAAGGLTGELFF
TRBV5-1,TRBD1,CASSLGTGTGTGNTIYF
TRBV3-1/TRBV3-2,-,CASSQGWGGTQPQHF
TRBV11-2,TRBD1,CASSPSGLDRGFQETQYF
TRBV2,TRBD1,CASTRQGGGYTF
TRBV19,-,CASRTGYTEAFF
TRBV2,-,CASSGRTGNSPLHF
TRBV7-2,TRBD1,CASSSQGRRYEQYF
TRBV7-9,-,CASSLGQYYEQYF
TRBV7-2,-,CASSYGGGDTQYF
TRBV19,-,CASSPSDRRANYGYTF
TRBV5-4,TRBD2,CASSLKGRDTGELFF
TRBV13,TRBD2,CASSYVPGGGGYNEQFF
TRBV2,TRBD1,CASSTDRVRSPLHF
TRBV30,-,CAWTLRAGVNGELFF
TRBV15,TRBD2,CATSRVFTGGAGTDTQYF
TRBV7-2,-,CASSPTKGVAEAFF
TRBV7-2,TRBD2,CASSLVGGAGVRTDTQYF
TRBV10-3,TRBD2,CAISKPQLADSYNEQFF
TRBV13,TRBD1,CASSPTGGNEQFF
TRBV28,TRBD1,CASKQGKIYEQYF
TRBV5-4,TRBD2,CASRNKAGGSTDTQYF
TRBV6-5,-,CATHSPVDTEAFF
TRBV5-1,TRBD1,CASSLLPGGSGSPLHF
TRBV18,-,CASSFTVRGGNEQFF
TRBV5-1,TRBD1,CASSSRTGVGFNYGYTF
TRBV6-2/TRBV6-3,-,CASSYPPHGGQYTGELFF
TRBV5-1,-,CASSLTGQNYEQYF
TRBV25-1,TRBD1,CASSVPGQHEAFF
TRBV6-4,-,CASSDSSSPQFPNYGYTF
TRBV6-1,-,CASSDQGWEQYF
TRBV28,TRBD2,CATTSGGTPNSYNEQFF
TRBV28,TRBD1,CASSLGQGREETQYF
TRBV4-3,-,CASSQGTTPSQAFF
TRBV11-3,-,CASSQIYREANTGELFF